A single T cell receptor beta chain is shown here with its context. The specificity of this receptor is unknown. The sample holds no much larger clone one base away, and base qualities are not on file. These data originate in a study of radiotherapy plus CTLA-4 blockade in lung cancer listed by TCRdb under 2018. In the study overall: Among enrolled patients, around 18% had an objective response and 25% to 35% reached disease control. Beyond this particular receptor, the publication reports: TCR clones derived from tumors expanded in peripheral blood after treatment with radiotherapy and ipilimumab. Early dynamic changes in blood T cell clones, together with increased serum interferon-beta after radiation, were reported as the strongest predictors of response.

Receptor libraries were prepared by the immunoSEQ multiplex PCR assay. TCRdb stores this immuneACCESS table with in-frame sequences only. Part of the clones is absent; in the studies checked, under half of the shortfall reflects unresolved V genes, and no reason is known for the rest. Present in this sample are tens of thousands of clones, 77% of which were seen just once. Clones ranked in the top ten supply 4% to 5.5% of the sample. In this study, focal radiation therapy paired with CTLA-4 blockade (ipilimumab) was tested in patients who had chemo-refractory metastatic non-small-cell lung cancer. Reading the germline V gene gives CDR1 SNHLY and CDR2 FYNNEI. V lost 4 bases and J lost 0 bases; the stretch between them is 10 bases long. The CDR3 contains 15 residues, cysteine and phenylalanine counted. Only CDR3 DNA is held: 45 bases, read in frame from base 1.

The chain is made from TRBV2 and TRBJ2-1; the D gene is possibly TRBD1, with 5 bases matching. This receptor was taken from a human donor with non-small cell lung cancer who had a complete response to radiotherapy plus ipilimumab. Sequences were derived from peripheral blood, sampled from a patient treated with radiotherapy plus ipilimumab. This receptor has the CDR3 CASSVQGSSYNEQFF. The DNA reads TGTGCCAGCAGTGTGCAGGGTAGCTCCTACAATGAGCAGTTCTTC. Beyond the CDR3, the reference TRBV2 and TRBJ2-1 genes provide the residues; the full variable domain reads: EPEVTQTPSHQVTQMGQEVILRCVPISNHLYFYWYRQILGQKVEFLVSFYNNEISEKSEIFDDQFSVERPDGSNFTLKIRSTKLEDSAMYFCASSVQGSSYNEQFFGPGTRLTVL.